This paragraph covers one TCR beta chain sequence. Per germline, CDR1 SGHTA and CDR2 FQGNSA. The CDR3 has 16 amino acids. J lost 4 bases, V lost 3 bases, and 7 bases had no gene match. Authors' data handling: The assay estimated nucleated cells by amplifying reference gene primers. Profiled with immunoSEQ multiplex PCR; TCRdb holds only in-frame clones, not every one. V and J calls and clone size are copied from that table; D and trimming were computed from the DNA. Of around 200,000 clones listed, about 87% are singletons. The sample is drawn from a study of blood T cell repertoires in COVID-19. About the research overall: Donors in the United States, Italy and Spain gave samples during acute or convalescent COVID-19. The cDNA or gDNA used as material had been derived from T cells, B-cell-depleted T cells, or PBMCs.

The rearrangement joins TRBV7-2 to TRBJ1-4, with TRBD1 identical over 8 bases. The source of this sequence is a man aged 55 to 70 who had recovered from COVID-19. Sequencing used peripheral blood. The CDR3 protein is CASSFPTGGINEKLFF. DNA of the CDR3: TGTGCCAGCAGCTTCCCCACAGGGGGTATTAATGAAAAACTGTTTTTT.